This T cell receptor beta chain is from a study of blood T cell repertoires in COVID-19. Study-level background: PBMCs, B-cell-depleted T cells, or T cells provided the cDNA or gDNA that made up the material.

Libraries were prepared by immunoSEQ multiplex PCR; TCRdb keeps only in-frame clonotypes and omits some of them. The sample carries under 250,000 clones, 65% to 85% recorded once. Sequencing was carried out using peripheral blood. This sequence originates from a woman aged 40 to 50 who had recovered from COVID-19.

CDR3: CASSFRGGETEAFF. For the CDR3, the DNA is TGTGCCAGCAGCTTTAGAGGGGGAGAGACTGAAGCTTTCTTT. The rearrangement uses TRBV5-5 and TRBJ1-1; weak D call: TRBD1 (6 bases). The CDR3 consists of 14 residues. V lost 2 bases and J lost 5, with 13 bases in between. CDR1 and CDR2 from the germline V gene are SGHKS and YYEKEE (reference sequence).